One sample yielded the 4 T cell receptor beta chains listed below, sequenced in a study of T cell responses to AZD1222 COVID-19 vaccine. Produced via immunoSEQ multiplex PCR; TCRdb's table is partial and in-frame only. Among around 120,000 clones listed, less than 95% were seen once. The sample was peripheral blood, taken on day 0 of AZD1222 vaccination. All receptors come from an adult in good health.

The chain has TRBV19 and TRBJ2-1; no clear D gene. This CDR3 is 15 amino acids long. Germline-derived CDR1 and CDR2 are LNHDA and SQIVND (reference sequence). V was clipped by 4 bases and J by 0 bases, with 10 bases between them. CDR3 region: CASSSLTSSYNEQFF. The CDR3 DNA reads TGTGCCAGTAGTAGTTTGACGAGCTCCTACAATGAGCAGTTCTTC.

The chain links TRBV30 to TRBJ1-2; D ambiguous. V lost 2 bases and J lost 6, with 22 bases in between. The CDR3 is 16 amino acids. CDR1 GTSNPN and CDR2 SVGIG come from the germline V gene (reference sequence). The CDR3 reads CAWSKGMGSRVNGYTF. CDR3 coding DNA: TGTGCCTGGAGTAAAGGTATGGGATCTCGCGTGAATGGCTACACCTTC.

The chain is built from TRBV9 and TRBJ1-6; D gene uncertain. The V and J ends lost 0 bases and 8 bases respectively, with 6 bases between them. The CDR3 extends over 13 amino acids. Germline V gene sequence: CDR1 SGDLS, CDR2 YYNGEE. CDR3 nucleotides: TGTGCCAGCAGCGTAGGGACCGATTCACCCCTCCACTTT. Translation gives CASSVGTDSPLHF.

This chain links TRBV7-2 with TRBJ1-6; 7 nucleotides match TRBD1. CDR3 length: 17 residues. Germline trimming cut 3 bases from V and 6 bases from J; bases unmatched to any gene: 11. Germline CDR1 SGHTA, CDR2 FQGNSA. The DNA for the CDR3 is TGTGCCAGCAGCTTTACTTCCCTGGGGACAGTTAATTCACCCCTCCACTTT. This codes for CASSFTSLGTVNSPLHF.